This entry concerns a single TCR beta chain. The sample is drawn from a study of cytomegalovirus exposure and HLA in healthy donors. PCR employed 60 Vbeta and 13 Jbeta primers. TCRdb keeps only in-frame clones here, not all; method: immunoSEQ multiplex PCR. The profile shows around 110,000 clones, around 80% of them singletons. Trimming left V 0 bases short and J 10 bases short, with 9 bases between. The CDR3 runs 12 residues. CDR1 and CDR2 (germline): MNHNS, SASEGT. The sequencing sample was made of PBMCs. V is TRBV6-1 and J is TRBJ2-5; weak D call: TRBD1 (5 bases). This TCR was recovered from a man aged 25 to 40 in good health and CMV-seropositive. CDR3 sequence (DNA): TGTGCCAGCAGTGAAGCGCGGACAAGCCAGTACTTC. It encodes CASSEARTSQYF.